Below, 20 T cell receptor beta chains from the same sample are listed, as sequenced in a study of T cell responses to AZD1222 COVID-19 vaccine. Clones were sequenced by immunoSEQ multiplex PCR, and TCRdb holds only the in-frame ones, with some missing. This sample has approximately 94,000 clones, with roughly 86% found just once. The specimen was peripheral blood, collected on day 0 of MenACWY control vaccination. The receptors derive from an adult in good health.

This chain uses TRBV7-6 with TRBJ2-1; D call uncertain. Germline V lookup: CDR1 SGHVS, CDR2 FNYEAQ. V lost 0 bases to trimming and J lost 9 bases, with 9 bases between them. The CDR3 totals 13 residues. Written as DNA, the CDR3 is TGTGCCAGCAGCTTAGCGCACCTCGGTGAGCAGTTCTTC. It codes for CASSLAHLGEQFF.

This clone was seen just once. The rearrangement uses TRBV9 and TRBJ2-2; D call uncertain. Germline assignment: CDR1 SGDLS and CDR2 YYNGEE. V was clipped by 1 base and J by 7 bases, with 14 bases between them. This CDR3 is built from 15 residues. CDR3 bases: TGTGCCAGCAGCGTAAGAGATTATCGAAGCGGGGAGCTGTTTTTT. It is translated as CASSVRDYRSGELFF. The full variable domain, with the rest looked up from reference TRBV9 and TRBJ2-2, is DSGVTQTPKHLITATGQRVTLRCSPRSGDLSVYWYQQSLDQGLQFLIQYYNGEERAKGNILERFSAQQFPDLHSELNLSSLELGDSALYFCASSVRDYRSGELFFGEGSRLTVL.

The rearrangement joins TRBV7-2 to TRBJ1-3; D is possibly TRBD1 (6 bases). Trimming stripped 5 bases from V and 0 bases from J, with 17 bases between. The CDR3 length is 17 residues. Per germline, CDR1 SGHTA and CDR2 FQGNSA. The CDR3 DNA is TGTGCCAGCAGCCCCCATGGGGGGCCGAGCTCTGGAAACACCATATATTTT. It specifies CASSPHGGPSSGNTIYF.

The chain has TRBV30 and TRBJ1-5, with D uncertain. Trimming left V 3 bases short and J 0 bases short, with 15 bases between. CDR3 size: 16 residues. The germline CDR1 and CDR2 sequences are GTSNPN and SVGIG (reference sequence). The CDR3 DNA sequence: TGTGCCTGGAGCGGCGGAACAGACACTAGCAATCAGCCCCAGCATTTT. Translation: CAWSGGTDTSNQPQHF.

This chain connects TRBV7-9 to TRBJ2-3, with D perhaps matching TRBD1 (5 bases). The V end lost 5 bases, the J end lost 8 bases, and 8 bases lay between the germline ends. CDR1 is SEHNR and CDR2 is FQNEAQ in the germline V gene (reference sequence). The CDR3 contains 11 residues. Here the CDR3 DNA reads TGTGCCAGCAGCCCAGGGCCTACGCAGTATTTT. Its translation: CASSPGPTQYF.

The table lists this clone with a few counts. The V gene is TRBV18, the J gene TRBJ1-1, with 8 bases that match TRBD1. This CDR3 contains 14 residues. CDR1 is KGHSH and CDR2 is LQKENI in the germline V gene. Trimming removed 5 bases from V and 7 bases from J; junction bases left unmatched: 9. CDR3 sequence (DNA): TGTGCCAGCTCAGTCCGACAGGGGAGGAATGAAGCTTTCTTT. Its translation is CASSVRQGRNEAFF.

The chain carries TRBV4-2 and TRBJ2-7, with TRBD2 identical over 11 bases. The germline V gene encodes CDR1 LGHNA and CDR2 YNFKEQ. After removal of 4 bases from V and 3 bases from J, the junction contained 5 bases not matched to a gene. The CDR3 totals 15 residues. The CDR3 DNA reads as TGTGCCAGCAGCCCGGGACTAGCGGCACACTACGAGCAGTACTTC. Encoded protein: CASSPGLAAHYEQYF.

The chain uses TRBV18 and TRBJ1-1; D not resolved. Germline CDR1 is KGHSH and CDR2 is LQKENI. The CDR3 loop spans 12 amino acids. Trimming shortened V by 2 bases and J by 10 bases, and 11 bases separated the two germline ends. CDR3 sequence reads: CASSPGDEAAFF. CDR3 nucleotides: TGTGCCAGCTCACCAGGGGATGAGGCAGCTTTCTTT.

This chain joins TRBV6-5 and TRBJ2-7, with D tentatively TRBD1 (7 bases). Between the trimmed V and J ends, which lost 5 bases and 3 bases, there was a span of 11 bases. The CDR3 runs 13 residues. Germline-derived CDR1 and CDR2 are MNHEY and SVGAGI. The CDR3 coding sequence is TGTGCCAGCAGTCGCAGGGGGGTCTACGAGCAGTACTTC. This encodes CASSRRGVYEQYF.

J is TRBJ2-1 and V is TRBV7-2; D is uncertain. CDR3 length: 14 residues. The V end lost 5 bases, the J end lost 9 bases, and 17 bases lay between the germline ends. Germline CDR1 reads SGHTA; CDR2 reads FQGNSA. CDR3 sequence: CASSAVVSVGEQFF. Written as DNA, the CDR3 is TGTGCCAGCAGCGCAGTCGTCTCCGTAGGTGAGCAGTTCTTC. Drawing the rest from reference TRBV7-2 and TRBJ2-1, the complete variable domain is GAGVSQSPSNKVTEKGKDVELRCDPISGHTALYWYRQSLGQGLEFLIYFQGNSAPDKSGLPSDRFSAERTGGSVSTLTIQRTQQEDSAVYLCASSAVVSVGEQFFGPGTRLTVL.

The chain links TRBV5-8 to TRBJ1-5; weak D call: TRBD1 (6 bases). CDR1 is SGHTS and CDR2 is YDEGEE in the germline V gene. V was cut by 0 bases and J by 6 bases, with 13 bases left in between. This CDR3 region has 15 residues. The CDR3 coding sequence is TGTGCCAGCAGCTTGGCCCGGGGGGCCGGTCAGCCCCAGCATTTT. This gives the protein CASSLARGAGQPQHF.

The chain links TRBV2 to TRBJ2-7; possibly TRBD2 for D (6 bases). This CDR3 contains 13 residues. Germline V gene lookup returns CDR1 SNHLY and CDR2 FYNNEI. The V and J ends lost 3 bases and 5 bases respectively, with 11 bases between them. In nucleotides, the CDR3 is TGTGCCAGCAGTGAGGGGGGACTTCACGAGCAGTACTTC. Translating it yields CASSEGGLHEQYF.

The chain employs TRBV7-2 and TRBJ2-7; 8 nucleotides agree with TRBD1. This CDR3 contains 14 residues. The V gene end was trimmed by 3 bases and the J gene end by 4 bases; junction bases not matched to a gene: 5. Germline CDR1 SGHTA, CDR2 FQGNSA. The DNA for the CDR3 is TGTGCCAGCAGCTTCGGACAGGGTGGTTACGAGCAGTACTTC. Its translation is CASSFGQGGYEQYF. Full variable domain (missing parts from reference TRBV7-2 and TRBJ2-7): GAGVSQSPSNKVTEKGKDVELRCDPISGHTALYWYRQSLGQGLEFLIYFQGNSAPDKSGLPSDRFSAERTGGSVSTLTIQRTQQEDSAVYLCASSFGQGGYEQYFGPGTRLTVT.

The CDR3 loop is CASSFGTGVYEQYF. The CDR3 DNA reads as TGTGCCAGCAGTTTTGGGACAGGGGTGTACGAGCAGTACTTC. This chain uses TRBV27 with TRBJ2-7; 10 bases are shared with TRBD1. CDR3 length equals 14 residues. V gave up 3 bases and J gave up 4 bases; unmatched junction bases: 3. Germline lookup yields CDR1 MNHEY and CDR2 SMNVEV (reference sequence).

This sequence joins TRBV7-2 and TRBJ2-5; no clear D. Germline lookup yields CDR1 SGHTA and CDR2 FQGNSA. The length of the CDR3 is 13 residues. Trimming pared 5 bases from V and 5 bases from J, leaving 12 bases between. As DNA, the CDR3 is TGTGCCAGCAGCGAGGACCGCTCTGAGACCCAGTACTTC. The encoded protein is CASSEDRSETQYF.

CDR3 residues: CASSPAENNEQFF. The CDR3 DNA sequence: TGTGCCAGTAGCCCGGCAGAAAACAATGAGCAGTTCTTC. This rearrangement joins TRBV19 to TRBJ2-1; D is unresolved. Between the trimmed V and J ends, which lost 6 bases and 5 bases, there was a span of 11 bases. Germline V gene data show CDR1 as LNHDA and CDR2 as SQIVND (reference sequence). This CDR3 region has 13 residues.

The DNA for the CDR3 is TGTGCCAGCAGCCACTTCGGGACACTCTCCTACGAGCAGTACTTC. As protein: CASSHFGTLSYEQYF. This rearrangement joins TRBV6-6 to TRBJ2-7; D perhaps matches TRBD1 (6 bases). The CDR3 runs to 15 residues. The V end lost 6 bases, the J end lost 0 bases, and 15 bases lay between the germline ends. Germline loops: CDR1 MNHNY, CDR2 SVGAGI (reference sequence).

J is TRBJ1-5 and V is TRBV23-1, with D tentatively TRBD1 (6 bases). TRBV23-1 is marked as an open reading frame, function uncertain. V dropped 3 bases and J dropped 1 base, with 16 bases sitting between them. This CDR3 is built from 17 residues. This chain's CDR3 is CASSHTKGTPSNQPQHF. In nucleotides, the CDR3 is TGCGCCAGCAGTCATACGAAGGGGACACCGAGCAATCAGCCCCAGCATTTT.

Comment on this clone: Other DNA sequences within the sample encode an identical CDR3. This sequence joins TRBV7-9 and TRBJ1-5, with unresolved D. This CDR3 comprises 14 residues. V was clipped by 5 bases and J by 0 bases, with 8 bases between them. Germline V gives CDR1 SEHNR, CDR2 FQNEAQ (reference sequence). DNA of the CDR3: TGTGCCAGCAGCCTTGGAAATAGCAATCAGCCCCAGCATTTT. It is translated as CASSLGNSNQPQHF.

This rearrangement joins TRBV25-1 to TRBJ1-4; D not resolved. V gave up 4 bases and J gave up 3 bases, with 9 bases separating them. Germline CDR1 and CDR2: MGHDK and SYGVNS. The CDR3 totals 14 residues. This CDR3 is CASSGTVANEKLFF. The CDR3 coding sequence is TGTGCCAGCAGTGGTACCGTAGCTAATGAAAAACTGTTTTTT. Using reference TRBV25-1 and TRBJ1-4 for the parts outside the CDR3, the full variable domain is EADIYQTPRYLVIGTGKKITLECSQTMGHDKMYWYQQDPGMELHLIHYSYGVNSTEKGDLSSESTVSRIRTEHFPLTLESARPSHTSQYLCASSGTVANEKLFFGSGTQLSVL.